Following are 20 T cell receptor beta chains from one sample sequenced in a study of blood T cells in healthy people across ages. Then a second PCR, running roughly 7 to 11 cycles, was carried out with a sample-barcoded 5' primer and a J-beta primer mix. TCRdb independently ran MiXCR on the 5' RACE reads; one entry per CDR3 protein. In the table there are roughly 800,000 distinct CDR3 sequences, 58% of which are singletons. The specimen sequenced was blood. The receptors were sampled from a young man in good health.

This clonotype was recorded a few times. The V call is TRBV6-6, the J call TRBJ2-4; no firm D call. V lost 6 bases and J lost 8, with 20 bases in between. Germline-derived CDR1 and CDR2 are MNHNY and SVGAGI (reference sequence). The CDR3 has 15 amino acids. Here the CDR3 reads CASSSGPNRGYIQYF. CDR3 coding DNA: TGTGCCAGCAGCTCAGGACCGAACAGAGGATACATTCAGTACTTC.

The chain uses TRBV25-1 and TRBJ1-2; tentatively, D is TRBD1 (6 bases). Germline V gives CDR1 MGHDK, CDR2 SYGVNS. V lost 3 bases to trimming and J lost 7 bases, with 12 bases between them. The CDR3 contains 13 residues. CDR3 sequence reads: CASSDIRGSGYTF. The CDR3 DNA sequence: TGTGCCAGCAGTGATATCAGGGGATCTGGCTACACCTTC.

The rearrangement uses TRBV7-9 and TRBJ2-1, with 12 bases that match TRBD2. Germline V gene sequence: CDR1 SEHNR, CDR2 FQNEAQ (reference sequence). The CDR3 is 15 amino acids. With 5 bases clipped from V and 8 bases from J, the junction kept 7 bases outside the gene matches. The CDR3 DNA reads TGTGCCAGCAGCCCGACTAGCGGGGGTCCGGATGAGCAGTTCTTC. Residues: CASSPTSGGPDEQFF.

This clonotype was observed a handful of times. The V call is TRBV10-3, the J call TRBJ2-7, with 8 bases matching TRBD1. The CDR3 sequence is 14 residues long. The junction had 3 bases not matched to a gene; V was cut back by 0 bases and J by 5 bases. Germline-derived CDR1 and CDR2 are ENHRY and SYGVKD. The chain's CDR3 is CAISESGQGNEQYF. The CDR3 DNA is TGTGCCATCAGTGAGTCCGGACAGGGTAACGAGCAGTACTTC.

The gene calls are TRBV3-1 and TRBJ2-7; 9 nucleotides align to TRBD2. Germline CDR1 and CDR2: LGHDT and YNNKEL (reference sequence). Trimming removed 1 base from V and 2 bases from J; junction bases left unmatched: 3. The CDR3 covers 15 residues. CDR3 coding DNA: TGTGCCAGCAGCCAAGTGTCTAGCGGGGCCTACGAGCAGTACTTC. This translates into CASSQVSSGAYEQYF.

This clonotype has just one count. V usage is TRBV5-1 and J usage is TRBJ2-7; 9 bases are a match to TRBD1. Germline V lookup: CDR1 SGHRS, CDR2 YFSETQ. The CDR3 is 15 amino acids. V shed 4 bases and J 5 bases; nucleotides not matched to a gene: 10. The CDR3 protein is CASSASGTGFNEQYF. In DNA, the CDR3 is TGCGCCAGCAGCGCGAGCGGGACAGGGTTTAACGAGCAGTACTTC.

Many counts were recorded for this clonotype. The chain recombines TRBV10-3 with TRBJ2-1, with D unclear. CDR1 and CDR2 from the germline V gene are ENHRY and SYGVKD. Between the trimmed V and J ends, which lost 1 base and 10 bases, there was a span of 8 bases. There are 12 residues in the CDR3. As DNA, the CDR3 is TGTGCCATCAGTGAGTTAGGATGGGAGCAGTTCTTC. It codes for CAISELGWEQFF.

This clonotype was observed a single time. This rearrangement joins TRBV11-1 to TRBJ2-5; TRBD2 might be the D (6 bases). V lost 5 bases and J 4 bases, leaving 20 bases between the germline ends. This CDR3 contains 16 residues. Germline V gene lookup returns CDR1 SGHAT and CDR2 FQDESV (reference sequence). Here the CDR3 reads CASSHGSVRGTETQYF. CDR3 nucleotides: TGTGCCAGCAGCCACGGTAGCGTCCGGGGGACAGAGACCCAGTACTTC.

The chain has TRBV6-2 or TRBV6-3 and TRBJ1-5; possible D gene TRBD1, 5 bases. CDR1 is MNHEY, CDR2 SVGEGT, per germline. The germline V and J ends were trimmed by 6 bases and 9 bases, with 9 bases remaining between them. The CDR3 is 11 amino acids. The DNA for the CDR3 is TGTGCCAGCAGCCACGGGGGGCCCCAGCATTTT. This sequence encodes CASSHGGPQHF.

The rearrangement uses TRBV29-1 and TRBJ2-1; 10 nucleotides line up with TRBD2. CDR1 is SQVTM and CDR2 is ANQGSEA in the germline V gene. With V trimmed by 6 bases and J by 0 bases, 8 bases remained unmatched. The CDR3 totals 16 residues. CDR3 nucleotide sequence: TGCAGCGTGGCCGGGACTAGCGAAAGCTCCTACAATGAGCAGTTCTTC. Protein: CSVAGTSESSYNEQFF.

The chain links TRBV12-3 or TRBV12-4 to TRBJ2-7; D is uncertain. V was trimmed by 2 bases and J by 0 bases, leaving 8 bases between them. The CDR3 has 14 amino acids. The CDR3 coding sequence is TGTGCCAGCAGTTTATTCGGTGACTCCTACGAGCAGTACTTC. Translating gives CASSLFGDSYEQYF.

This clonotype was seen more than once but under ten times. The rearrangement uses TRBV6-4 and TRBJ2-3, with D perhaps matching TRBD2 (6 bases). Trimming removed 2 bases from V and 9 bases from J, with 12 bases in between. CDR3 length equals 13 residues. Germline lookup yields CDR1 MRHNA and CDR2 SNTAGT. For the CDR3, the DNA is TGTGCCAGCAGTGACCAGGCGGCGGGGACGCAGTATTTT. Translated: CASSDQAAGTQYF.

This chain links TRBV7-2 with TRBJ2-5; 7 bases map to TRBD2. From germline, CDR1 is SGHTA and CDR2 FQGNSA. This CDR3 is 16 amino acids long. Trimming at V came to 5 bases and at J to 4 bases, leaving 13 bases not matched to a gene. The CDR3 spells CASSPMEGRARETQYF. The CDR3 coding sequence is TGTGCCAGCAGCCCGATGGAGGGGAGGGCCCGAGAGACCCAGTACTTC.

The chain employs TRBV20-1 and TRBJ2-4; 10 positions agree with TRBD2. Germline V gene sequence: CDR1 DFQATT, CDR2 SNEGSKA (reference sequence). V lost 5 bases and J lost 13; bases outside the gene matches: 17. CDR3 length: 15 residues. CDR3 region: CSARYLAGEWKGQYF. The CDR3 nucleotides read TGCAGTGCTCGATACCTAGCGGGAGAATGGAAAGGGCAGTACTTC.

This chain uses TRBV20-1 with TRBJ1-2; the match to TRBD1 covers 10 bases. CDR1 is DFQATT, CDR2 SNEGSKA, per germline (reference sequence). Losses at the gene ends were 4 bases for V and 7 bases for J; bases not matched to a gene: 6. The CDR3 has 13 residues. This CDR3 is CSAIRDRGRGYTF. The CDR3 nucleotides are TGCAGTGCTATACGGGACAGGGGTCGTGGCTACACCTTC.

CDR3 nucleotides: TGCAGTGCTATCGCGGAGGCCCAGTACGACGAGCAGTACTTC. Translating gives CSAIAEAQYDEQYF. This chain links TRBV20-1 with TRBJ2-7; D may be TRBD2 (5 bases). CDR1 DFQATT and CDR2 SNEGSKA come from the germline V gene (reference sequence). With 4 bases removed from V and 5 bases from J, the gap between germline ends came to 18 bases. The CDR3 extends over 14 amino acids.

The genes are TRBV11-2 and TRBJ2-5; no definite D call. This CDR3 region has 14 residues. V lost 5 bases and J 3 bases, leaving 13 bases between the germline ends. Looked up from germline, CDR1 is SGHAT and CDR2 is FQNNGV. CDR3 loop: CASSTRTVKETQYF. The CDR3 DNA sequence: TGTGCCAGCAGCACCCGGACGGTTAAAGAGACCCAGTACTTC.

The chain recombines TRBV7-2 with TRBJ2-6; a weak D match, TRBD2 (6 bases). The CDR3 runs 19 residues. Germline CDR1 reads SGHTA; CDR2 reads FQGNSA. V shed 3 bases and J shed 0 bases, with 18 bases lying between them. The CDR3 coding sequence is TGTGCCAGCAGCTTCGGGTGGGGAGGCCTCAGCTCTGGGGCCAACGTCCTGACTTTC. It codes for CASSFGWGGLSSGANVLTF.

The chain has TRBV29-1 and TRBJ1-1; D remains ambiguous. CDR1 and CDR2 (germline): SQVTM, ANQGSEA. Trimming removed 5 bases from V and 1 base from J, with 14 bases in between. The CDR3 totals 14 residues. The CDR3 DNA follows: TGCAGCGTTTCCGATGTTTATGCGAACACTGAAGCTTTCTTT. Translating gives CSVSDVYANTEAFF. The full variable domain, in which reference TRBV29-1 and TRBJ1-1 provide the parts outside the CDR3, is SAVISQKPSRDICQRGTSLTIQCQVDSQVTMMFWYRQQPGQSLTLIATANQGSEATYESGFVIDKFPISRPNLTFSTLTVSNMSPEDSSIYLCSVSDVYANTEAFFGQGTRLTVV.

This clonotype has only one observation. The chain uses TRBV7-9 and TRBJ1-4; D is unclear. CDR1 is SEHNR, CDR2 FQNEAQ, per germline (reference sequence). Trimming shortened V by 1 base and J by 6 bases, and 15 bases separated the two germline ends. CDR3 length equals 16 residues. CDR3 bases: TGTGCCAGCAGCTTAGGGGTAGGTCCTATGGATGAAAAACTGTTTTTT. Its translation: CASSLGVGPMDEKLFF.